The 30 T cell receptor beta chains below were found in one sample sequenced in a study of immune evolution from preneoplasia to lung adenocarcinoma. TCRdb's table, derived via immunoSEQ multiplex PCR, lists solely in-frame clones and lacks some. The repertoire holds under 5,000 clones, with 65% to 80% as singletons. The sequenced sample was FFPE adjacent normal lung tissue. The source is a donor older than 65 with lung adenocarcinoma.

The DNA for the CDR3 is TGCGCCAGCAGCCCTCGGACTAGCGGGAGTTACGAGCAGTACTTC. Translating gives CASSPRTSGSYEQYF. The V call is TRBV4-1, the J call TRBJ2-7, with TRBD2 matching over 13 bases. With 4 bases clipped from V and 4 bases from J, the junction kept 4 bases outside the gene matches. This CDR3 is built from 15 residues. The germline V gene has CDR1 MGHRA and CDR2 YSYEKL.

This chain links TRBV7-5 with TRBJ1-1; TRBD1, the table's D call, was not compared with the DNA. TRBV7-5 is a pseudogene. There are 15 residues in the CDR3. The CDR3 protein is CARSLYRGWRTEAFF. CDR3 nucleotides: TGTGCCAGAAGCCTATATAGGGGATGGCGGACTGAAGCTTTCTTT.

This clone was detected only once. The chain links TRBV18 to TRBJ1-2; a possible D gene is TRBD1 (5 bases). CDR1 and CDR2 (germline): KGHSH, LQKENI. With 0 bases removed from V and 8 bases from J, the gap between germline ends came to 13 bases. This CDR3 is 14 amino acids long. The CDR3 region is CASSPPAGQGGYTF. As DNA, the CDR3 is TGTGCCAGCTCACCACCGGCAGGGCAAGGGGGCTACACCTTC.

The CDR3 reads CASRGQGAGEAFF. The CDR3 DNA follows: TGTGCCAGCAGGGGACAGGGGGCGGGTGAAGCTTTCTTT. This rearrangement joins TRBV6-5 to TRBJ1-1; TRBD1 aligns across 12 bases. CDR3 size: 13 residues. J was trimmed by 7 bases and V by 6 bases; bases with no gene match: 3. Germline values: CDR1 MNHEY, CDR2 SVGAGI.

The DNA for the CDR3 is TGTGCCAGCAGTCTCCAGGATGGCACTGAAGCTTTCTTT. Translation: CASSLQDGTEAFF. This rearrangement joins TRBV6-5 to TRBJ1-1; D gene uncertain. Looked up from germline, CDR1 is MNHEY and CDR2 is SVGAGI. The CDR3 is 13 residues long. The V end lost 5 bases, the J end lost 4 bases, and 11 bases lay between the germline ends.

The genes are TRBV5-1 and TRBJ1-3, with D perhaps matching TRBD1 (6 bases). Germline loops: CDR1 SGHRS, CDR2 YFSETQ. This CDR3 region has 17 residues. The V end lost 0 bases, the J end lost 0 bases, and 13 bases lay between the germline ends. CDR3 sequence: CASSLVGGLHSGNTIYF. For the CDR3, the DNA is TGCGCCAGCAGCTTGGTGGGGGGGCTCCACTCTGGAAACACCATATATTTT. The complete variable domain, with remaining parts taken from reference TRBV5-1 and TRBJ1-3, reads KAGVTQTPRYLIKTRGQQVTLSCSPISGHRSVSWYQQTPGQGLQFLFEYFSETQRNKGNFPGRFSGRQFSNSRSEMNVSTLELGDSALYLCASSLVGGLHSGNTIYFGEGSWLTVV.

This clone was found once. The chain uses TRBV9 and TRBJ2-3; the D is unclear. CDR1 and CDR2 from the germline V gene are SGDLS and YYNGEE. V lost 3 bases to trimming and J lost 5 bases, with 10 bases between them. This CDR3 is 13 amino acids long. CDR3 nucleotides: TGTGCCAGCAGCGCAGGCTGGGGAGATACGCAGTATTTT. This gives the protein CASSAGWGDTQYF.

The gene calls are TRBV27 and TRBJ2-7; 9 bases fit TRBD1. Germline V lookup: CDR1 MNHEY, CDR2 SMNVEV (reference sequence). CDR3 length: 15 residues. V trimming: 3 bases; J trimming: 1 base; junction bases outside the gene matches: 4. The CDR3 DNA reads TGTGCCAGCAGTTTGACAGGGGGAAGTTCCTACGAGCAGTACTTC. It encodes CASSLTGGSSYEQYF.

The chain joins TRBV21-1 to TRBJ2-7; the table's D call of TRBD1 was not tested on the DNA. TRBV21-1 is designated a pseudogene. The CDR3 extends over 16 amino acids. The CDR3 nucleotides are TGTGCCAGCAGCAAAGAATCCGGGACAGTTTCCTACGAGCAGTACTTC. This gives the protein CASSKESGTVSYEQYF.

This clone came up once. This rearrangement joins TRBV29-1 to TRBJ1-1, with D unclear. Trimming stripped 2 bases from V and 5 bases from J, with 6 bases between. The CDR3 has 11 amino acids. The germline CDR1 and CDR2 sequences are SQVTM and ANQGSEA. The CDR3: CSVETRTEAFF. In nucleotides, the CDR3 is TGCAGCGTTGAAACGCGGACTGAAGCTTTCTTT.

This chain connects TRBV30 to TRBJ1-2; D is possibly TRBD1 (5 bases). The CDR3 sequence is 13 residues long. The V gene lost 2 bases and the J gene lost 2 bases, with 9 bases spanning the gap. CDR1 GTSNPN and CDR2 SVGIG come from the germline V gene (reference sequence). The CDR3 DNA reads TGTGCCTGGAGTCCCAGGGAAAACTATGGCTACACCTTC. Residues: CAWSPRENYGYTF.

The chain recombines TRBV5-1 with TRBJ2-1; 13 positions agree with TRBD2. Germline V lookup: CDR1 SGHRS, CDR2 YFSETQ. V was pared by 3 bases and J by 10 bases, with 10 bases of the junction left unmatched. The CDR3 is 16 amino acids. The CDR3, as DNA: TGCGCCAGCAGCTCCCGCACTAGCGGGAGGGCTCACGAGCAGTTCTTC. It specifies CASSSRTSGRAHEQFF.

This clone was picked up one time. The chain is built from TRBV9 and TRBJ1-5; 7 bases match TRBD1. V lost 4 bases to trimming and J lost 2 bases; unmatched junction nucleotides: 6. This CDR3 contains 15 residues. CDR1 SGDLS and CDR2 YYNGEE come from the germline V gene. The CDR3 DNA reads TGTGCCAGCAGCACAGGACAGGACCGCAATCAGCCCCAGCATTTT. Protein: CASSTGQDRNQPQHF.

This chain connects TRBV15 to TRBJ2-5; maybe TRBD1 (6 bases). In germline, CDR1 is LNHNV, CDR2 YYDKDF (reference sequence). This CDR3 is built from 17 residues. V lost 0 bases to trimming and J lost 4 bases, with 18 bases between them. CDR3 residues: CATSRDPSDRRLETQYF. The DNA for the CDR3 is TGTGCCACCAGCAGAGATCCCTCCGACAGGAGGTTAGAGACCCAGTACTTC.

This clone was seen just once. This chain joins TRBV30 and TRBJ2-3, with D uncertain. This CDR3 is built from 13 residues. The V and J ends lost 0 bases and 1 base respectively, with 5 bases between them. Germline CDR1 reads GTSNPN; CDR2 reads SVGIG (reference sequence). The DNA for the CDR3 is TGTGCCTGGAGTGTAGGCCGCACAGATACGCAGTATTTT. Protein: CAWSVGRTDTQYF.

V usage is TRBV30 and J usage is TRBJ2-1, with TRBD2 matching over 14 bases. The CDR3 loop spans 15 amino acids. V lost 7 bases, J lost 6 bases, and 8 bases stayed unmatched. CDR1 and CDR2 (germline): GTSNPN, SVGIG (reference sequence). CDR3 DNA: TGTGCCTCCCCCCGGGGGACTAGCGGGAGCAATGAGCAGTTCTTC. Its translation: CASPRGTSGSNEQFF.

The table lists this clone with a few counts. CDR3 amino acids: CAGGLAESYEQYF. CDR3 in DNA: TGTGCCGGAGGACTAGCGGAGTCCTACGAGCAGTACTTC. The V gene is TRBV2, the J gene TRBJ2-7; the match to TRBD2 covers 10 bases. Looked up from germline, CDR1 is SNHLY and CDR2 is FYNNEI. This CDR3 has 13 residues. After removal of 11 bases from V and 1 base from J, the junction contained 5 bases not matched to a gene.

V and J are TRBV6-1 and TRBJ1-1; D remains unclear. CDR3 length: 13 amino acids. Trimming took 3 bases from V and 1 from J, leaving 6 bases between them. CDR1 is MNHNS, CDR2 SASEGT, per germline. CDR3 DNA: TGTGCCAGCAGTGATCAAGGGAACACTGAAGCTTTCTTT. It codes for CASSDQGNTEAFF.

For this clone: One junction end does not reproduce the germline sequence, and a read error may be involved. This chain's CDR3 is CASRPERTAPQF. CDR3 nucleotide sequence: TGTGCCAGCAGACCCGAAAGGACAGCTCCTCAGTTC. The V gene is TRBV6-5, the J gene TRBJ2-7; D may be TRBD1 (6 bases). The CDR3 spans 12 residues. The germline gives CDR1 MNHEY, CDR2 SVGAGI.

The chain couples TRBV21-1 to TRBJ2-5; TRBD1 is the table's D call and was not checked against the DNA. TRBV21-1 is given as a pseudogene. This CDR3 comprises 18 residues. CDR3 amino acids: CASSKPTTRGRGLETQYF. Here the CDR3 DNA reads TGTGCCAGCAGCAAACCAACTACGAGGGGCAGGGGGTTGGAGACCCAGTACTTC.

The chain carries TRBV30 and TRBJ2-1; a possible D gene is TRBD1 (6 bases). V lost 1 base and J lost 0, with 16 bases in between. Germline lookup yields CDR1 GTSNPN and CDR2 SVGIG (reference sequence). This CDR3 has 17 residues. CDR3 DNA: TGTGCCTGGAGTGAGAAAACAGGGTTTAGCTCCTACAATGAGCAGTTCTTC. Translating it yields CAWSEKTGFSSYNEQFF.

The chain joins TRBV30 to TRBJ1-1; tentative D call: TRBD1 (6 bases). CDR1 is GTSNPN and CDR2 is SVGIG in the germline V gene (reference sequence). There are 14 residues in the CDR3. Trimming removed 3 bases at V and 6 bases at J, with 17 bases between. CDR3 sequence reads: CAWRGQGINSEAFF. The CDR3 coding sequence is TGTGCCTGGAGAGGGCAGGGGATTAACTCTGAAGCTTTCTTT.

There are a few counts of this clone. This chain connects TRBV11-2 to TRBJ2-1, with TRBD1 identical over 9 bases. Germline V gene data show CDR1 as SGHAT and CDR2 as FQNNGV. The CDR3 sequence is 15 residues long. The trim removed 5 bases at V and 3 bases at J, leaving 5 bases unmatched. The CDR3 reads CASSIRDRDYNEQFF. CDR3 sequence (DNA): TGTGCCAGCAGCATCCGGGACAGGGACTACAATGAGCAGTTCTTC.

The rearrangement links TRBV7-7 to TRBJ1-4; 10 bases line up with TRBD1. V dropped 5 bases and J dropped 6; count of bases not matched to a gene: 9. CDR3 length: 16 amino acids. Germline V gives CDR1 SSHAT, CDR2 FNYEAQ (reference sequence). The chain's CDR3 is CASSPPGTGEDEKLFF. CDR3 coding DNA: TGTGCCAGCAGCCCTCCCGGGACAGGGGAAGATGAAAAACTGTTTTTT. Filled out from reference TRBV7-7 and TRBJ1-4, the complete variable domain reads GAGVSQSPRYKVTKRGQDVTLRCDPISSHATLYWYQQALGQGPEFLTYFNYEAQPDKSGLPSDRFSAERPEGSISTLTIQRTEQRDSAMYRCASSPPGTGEDEKLFFGSGTQLSVL.

The V and J genes are TRBV11-3 and TRBJ1-3; no clear D gene. Germline CDR1 is SGHNT and CDR2 is YENEEA. V dropped 5 bases and J dropped 4 bases, with 3 bases sitting between them. The CDR3 is 11 residues long. The DNA for the CDR3 is TGTGCCAGCAGCGGCGGAAACACCATATATTTT. It codes for CASSGGNTIYF.

The gene calls are TRBV6-5 and TRBJ2-1, with 11 nucleotides matching TRBD2. The CDR3 has 15 residues. The ends lost 2 bases at V and 7 bases at J; junction bases unmatched: 4. Germline values: CDR1 MNHEY, CDR2 SVGAGI. This CDR3 reads CASSYRPSGRNEQFF. CDR3 coding DNA: TGTGCCAGCAGTTACAGACCTAGCGGGAGGAATGAGCAGTTCTTC.

The chain has TRBV6-1 and TRBJ1-1; TRBD1 matches 7 bases. Germline CDR1 is MNHNS and CDR2 is SASEGT. The CDR3 is 14 amino acids. V lost 7 bases, J lost 5 bases, and 10 bases stayed unmatched. DNA of the CDR3: TGTGCCAGCAATACCCACAGGGGAAGAACTGAAGCTTTCTTT. This sequence encodes CASNTHRGRTEAFF.

This chain joins TRBV5-6 and TRBJ2-5; 12 bases map to TRBD2. CDR3 length: 18 amino acids. J lost 4 bases, V lost 4 bases, and 14 bases had no gene match. Germline CDR1 SGHDT, CDR2 YYEEEE. This CDR3 reads CASSLGGTLAGGTETQYF. The CDR3 DNA sequence: TGTGCCAGCAGCCTAGGGGGGACACTAGCGGGAGGAACAGAGACCCAGTACTTC.

The chain carries TRBV7-2 and TRBJ2-3; D is possibly TRBD1 or TRBD2 (5 bases each). Deletions cut 6 bases from V and 6 bases from J, with 19 bases between. The germline V gene has CDR1 SGHTA and CDR2 FQGNSA. There are 15 residues in the CDR3. CDR3 sequence (DNA): TGTGCCAGCAGTGCCGGGTTCCTCGGGGCGGATACGCAGTATTTT. Translated: CASSAGFLGADTQYF.

The J gene is TRBJ2-1, the V gene TRBV7-9; a weak D match, TRBD2 (6 bases). The germline V gene encodes CDR1 SEHNR and CDR2 FQNEAQ (reference sequence). V lost 3 bases and J 9 bases, leaving 18 bases between the germline ends. There are 15 residues in the CDR3. The chain's CDR3 is CASSFQEAGRSEQFF. CDR3 sequence (DNA): TGTGCCAGCAGCTTTCAGGAGGCGGGACGAAGTGAGCAGTTCTTC.